The 13 T cell receptor beta chains reported below all come from one sample, sequenced in a study of long-term antiretroviral therapy in people with HIV. A v3.0 immunoSEQ assay was performed at survey level. Some clones are missing from TCRdb's copy, which holds only in-frame ones; the method was immunoSEQ multiplex PCR. The data show 20,000 to 25,000 clones, around 69% seen once. The starting material was unsorted PBMCs, obtained around 21 months before starting antiretroviral therapy. The receptors derive from a woman between 40 and 50 years old with HIV.

The CDR3 DNA follows: TGTGCCAGCAGTGACTCCCCTGGAAACACCATATATTTT. Protein sequence: CASSDSPGNTIYF. V and J are TRBV2 and TRBJ1-3; D ambiguous. The CDR3 sequence is 13 residues long. V was shortened by 3 bases and J by 2 bases, with 5 bases between the two germline ends. Germline-derived CDR1 and CDR2 are SNHLY and FYNNEI.

This clone showed up just once. The gene calls are TRBV29-1 and TRBJ2-5; D is possibly TRBD2 (6 bases). Trimming removed 6 bases from V and 1 base from J, with 12 bases in between. Per germline, CDR1 SQVTM and CDR2 ANQGSEA. The CDR3 runs 13 residues. The CDR3 reads CSVLGTFQETQYF. The CDR3 nucleotides read TGCAGCGTGCTCGGGACTTTCCAAGAGACCCAGTACTTC.

The chain combines TRBV15 with TRBJ2-2, with D possibly being TRBD2 (7 bases). CDR3 length: 14 amino acids. V was trimmed by 5 bases and J by 3 bases, leaving 10 bases between them. Per germline, CDR1 LNHNV and CDR2 YYDKDF (reference sequence). The CDR3 sequence is CATSGGGDTGELFF. The DNA for the CDR3 is TGTGCCACCAGCGGCGGGGGCGACACCGGGGAGCTGTTTTTT. Looking up the rest from reference TRBV15 and TRBJ2-2 gives the full variable domain: DAMVIQNPRYQVTQFGKPVTLSCSQTLNHNVMYWYQQKSSQAPKLLFHYYDKDFNNEADTPDNFQSRRPNTSFCFLDIRSPGLGDTAMYLCATSGGGDTGELFFGEGSRLTVL.

The rearrangement links TRBV6-5 to TRBJ2-3; TRBD1 matches at 8 bases. CDR1 and CDR2 from the germline V gene are MNHEY and SVGAGI. The V segment lost 3 bases and the J segment 6 bases; nucleotides outside the gene matches: 8. The CDR3 totals 15 residues. The CDR3 region has the DNA TGTGCCAGCAGTTATGGCCAGGGGGCGCCGGATACGCAGTATTTT. Residues: CASSYGQGAPDTQYF.

In this sample, this clone turned up a few times. The chain has TRBV7-6 and TRBJ2-7, with TRBD1 identical over 9 bases. Germline CDR1 is SGHVS and CDR2 is FNYEAQ. The CDR3 runs to 14 residues. With 4 bases clipped from V and 4 bases from J, the junction kept 5 bases outside the gene matches. The DNA for the CDR3 is TGTGCCAGCAGCTCGGGACAGGGCCCTTACGAGCAGTACTTC. Protein sequence: CASSSGQGPYEQYF.

The chain couples TRBV30 to TRBJ2-7; 9 positions match TRBD2. CDR1 is GTSNPN, CDR2 SVGIG, per germline (reference sequence). V lost 2 bases, J lost 6 bases, and 2 bases stayed unmatched. The CDR3 contains 12 residues. Written as DNA, the CDR3 is TGTGCCTGGAGTCTAGCGGGACTCGAGCAGTACTTC. Translating gives CAWSLAGLEQYF. Full variable domain (outside the CDR3, taken from reference TRBV30 and TRBJ2-7): SQTIHQWPATLVQPVGSPLSLECTVEGTSNPNLYWYRQAAGRGLQLLFYSVGIGQISSEVPQNLSASRPQDRQFILSSKKLLLSDSGFYLCAWSLAGLEQYFGPGTRLTVT.

The rearrangement links TRBV2 to TRBJ2-2, with 8 bases aligning to TRBD1. V gave up 11 bases and J gave up 3 bases; unmatched junction bases: 11. The CDR3 loop spans 15 amino acids. Germline V gene lookup returns CDR1 SNHLY and CDR2 FYNNEI. The CDR3 nucleotides read TGTGCCGGGTCAGGGGGCGCGGTCGACACCGGGGAGCTGTTTTTT. Amino acid sequence: CAGSGGAVDTGELFF.

This clone has a single count. The chain combines TRBV12-5 with TRBJ2-2; 10 bases are shared with TRBD2. Trimming at V came to 2 bases and at J to 4 bases, leaving 7 bases not matched to a gene. Germline-derived CDR1 and CDR2 are LGHNT and FRNRAP. The CDR3 totals 17 residues. The CDR3 region has the DNA TGTGCTAGTGGTTTGCCTAGCGGGAGAGCGGGCACCGGGGAGCTGTTTTTT. This translates into CASGLPSGRAGTGELFF.

This clone has more than one count but fewer than ten. V usage is TRBV6-6 and J usage is TRBJ1-5, with a weak D call TRBD1 (5 bases). V dropped 10 bases and J dropped 2 bases, with 15 bases sitting between them. Germline V lookup: CDR1 MNHNY, CDR2 SVGAGI (reference sequence). The CDR3 is made up of 14 amino acids. The DNA of the CDR3 is TGTGCCACGGGGGGGGACCAACGCAATCAGCCCCAGCATTTT. Translation: CATGGDQRNQPQHF.

This chain links TRBV11-2 with TRBJ2-2, with TRBD1 as a possible D gene (5 bases). V was trimmed by 2 bases and J by 5 bases, leaving 6 bases between them. The CDR3 sequence is 13 residues long. The germline V gene encodes CDR1 SGHAT and CDR2 FQNNGV. CDR3 sequence reads: CASSLQGTGELFF. The DNA of the CDR3 is TGTGCCAGCAGCTTACAGGGAACCGGGGAGCTGTTTTTT.

The V gene is TRBV30, the J gene TRBJ1-2; TRBD1 might be the D (6 bases). The germline gives CDR1 GTSNPN, CDR2 SVGIG (reference sequence). The CDR3 length is 14 residues. V gave up 2 bases and J gave up 3 bases, with 13 bases separating them. This CDR3 is CAWSTKTGYYGYTF. The CDR3 DNA reads TGTGCCTGGAGTACCAAGACAGGCTACTATGGCTACACCTTC.

This chain joins TRBV10-2 and TRBJ1-1; D uncertain. V was pared by 0 bases and J by 7 bases, with 6 bases between. This CDR3 contains 12 residues. In germline, CDR1 is WSHSY, CDR2 SAAADI. The CDR3 sequence: CASSESQLEAFF. The CDR3 bases are TGCGCCAGCAGTGAGTCCCAGCTTGAAGCTTTCTTT.

V gene TRBV5-1 combines with J gene TRBJ2-7; D is perhaps TRBD1 (7 bases). The CDR3 is made up of 17 amino acids. Germline CDR1 SGHRS, CDR2 YFSETQ. Trimming shortened V by 4 bases and J by 0 bases, and 20 bases separated the two germline ends. Here the CDR3 DNA reads TGCGCCAGCAGCCCCGCGTCAGGGGGGCATTCCTCCTACGAGCAGTACTTC. Translation: CASSPASGGHSSYEQYF.